These 21 T cell receptor beta chains originate from one sample sequenced in a study of T cell responses to AZD1222 COVID-19 vaccine. Sequencing used immunoSEQ multiplex PCR; TCRdb keeps in-frame clones, though not all of them. This table holds approximately 80,000 clones, 70% to 90% found once. The sequencing used peripheral blood, collected on day 0 of MenACWY control vaccination. These receptors were obtained from an adult in good health.

The chain uses TRBV27 and TRBJ1-1; D uncertain. Germline V CDR1 and CDR2: MNHEY, SMNVEV (reference sequence). V lost 8 bases to trimming and J lost 4 bases, with 17 bases between them. The CDR3 has 14 amino acids. The CDR3 DNA is TGTGCCAGCGCGAGGGCAGGACCGATCACTGAAGCTTTCTTT. It is translated as CASARAGPITEAFF.

This chain links TRBV14 with TRBJ2-5; tentative D call: TRBD2 (5 bases). Germline V CDR1 and CDR2: SGHDN, FVKESK. V was shortened by 4 bases and J by 2 bases, with 14 bases between the two germline ends. The CDR3 runs to 15 residues. The CDR3 is CASSLLKEDQETQYF. CDR3 DNA sequence: TGTGCCAGCAGCCTCCTAAAGGAGGATCAAGAGACCCAGTACTTC. The whole variable domain, remainder taken from reference TRBV14 and TRBJ2-5, is EAGVTQFPSHSVIEKGQTVTLRCDPISGHDNLYWYRRVMGKEIKFLLHFVKESKQDESGMPNNRFLAERTGGTYSTLKVQPAELEDSGVYFCASSLLKEDQETQYFGPGTRLLVL.

The chain employs TRBV30 and TRBJ1-6; D is possibly TRBD1 (5 bases). Germline V lookup: CDR1 GTSNPN, CDR2 SVGIG (reference sequence). V gave up 5 bases and J gave up 8 bases, with 13 bases separating them. The CDR3 spans 13 residues. The CDR3: CAWSLQGDSPLHF. The DNA for the CDR3 is TGTGCCTGGTCCTTACAAGGGGATTCACCCCTCCACTTT. Full variable domain (rest looked up from reference TRBV30 and TRBJ1-6): SQTIHQWPATLVQPVGSPLSLECTVEGTSNPNLYWYRQAAGRGLQLLFYSVGIGQISSEVPQNLSASRPQDRQFILSSKKLLLSDSGFYLCAWSLQGDSPLHFGNGTRLTVT.

This chain uses TRBV19 with TRBJ2-7; D call uncertain. The CDR3 is 12 amino acids. Germline CDR1 is LNHDA and CDR2 is SQIVND (reference sequence). Trimming pared 3 bases from V and 4 bases from J, leaving 7 bases between. CDR3 nucleotide sequence: TGTGCCAGTAGTATCGTTCCATACGAGCAGTACTTC. Amino acids: CASSIVPYEQYF.

The gene calls are TRBV7-2 and TRBJ1-5; 7 nucleotides agree with TRBD1. CDR1 is SGHTA and CDR2 is FQGNSA in the germline V gene. The J segment lost 5 bases and the V segment lost 2 bases, leaving 6 bases of the junction unmatched. The CDR3 has 15 residues. The CDR3 loop reads CASSLTIGTDQPQHF. For the CDR3, the DNA is TGTGCCAGCAGCTTAACCATCGGGACAGATCAGCCCCAGCATTTT.

The rearrangement uses TRBV6-5 and TRBJ1-5; 7 bases fit TRBD1. CDR1 and CDR2 from the germline V gene are MNHEY and SVGAGI. V gave up 6 bases and J gave up 2 bases; unmatched junction bases: 4. The CDR3 length is 14 residues. CDR3 residues: CASSYRGGNQPQHF. The CDR3 bases are TGTGCCAGCAGCTACAGGGGCGGCAATCAGCCCCAGCATTTT.

V is TRBV28 and J is TRBJ2-7; D perhaps matches TRBD2 (6 bases). This CDR3 is 16 amino acids long. Germline V gene lookup returns CDR1 MDHEN and CDR2 SYDVKM. V was cut by 3 bases and J by 0 bases, with 15 bases left in between. In DNA form, the CDR3 reads TGTGCCAGCAGTTTTAGCCTAGCGACCCTCTCCTACGAGCAGTACTTC. This encodes CASSFSLATLSYEQYF. The full variable domain, rest sourced from reference TRBV28 and TRBJ2-7, is DVKVTQSSRYLVKRTGEKVFLECVQDMDHENMFWYRQDPGLGLRLIYFSYDVKMKEKGDIPEGYSVSREKKERFSLILESASTNQTSMYLCASSFSLATLSYEQYFGPGTRLTVT.

The chain employs TRBV5-4 and TRBJ1-1; D is uncertain. Trimming shortened V by 0 bases and J by 2 bases, and 8 bases separated the two germline ends. The CDR3 runs 14 residues. Per germline, CDR1 SGHNT and CDR2 YYREEE (reference sequence). CDR3 DNA: TGTGCCAGCAGCTTGGGACATGGAAACACTGAAGCTTTCTTT. It translates to CASSLGHGNTEAFF.

This chain links TRBV11-1 with TRBJ2-3; possibly TRBD1 for D (5 bases). The germline V gene has CDR1 SGHAT and CDR2 FQDESV (reference sequence). This CDR3 has 15 amino acids. V was cut by 4 bases and J by 2 bases, with 13 bases left in between. The CDR3 coding sequence is TGTGCCAGCAGCTGGGGCCCCGTGGCCACAGATACGCAGTATTTT. This translates into CASSWGPVATDTQYF.

The rearrangement links TRBV20-1 to TRBJ1-2; the D is unclear. The CDR3 loop spans 11 amino acids. Germline V gene sequence: CDR1 DFQATT, CDR2 SNEGSKA (reference sequence). The V end was cut by 0 bases, the J end by 1 base, with 0 bases between. The CDR3 sequence: CSARDNYGYTF. The CDR3 nucleotides read TGCAGTGCTAGAGATAACTATGGCTACACCTTC.

This clone appeared a few times. The chain employs TRBV9 and TRBJ2-7, with D unresolved. Germline values: CDR1 SGDLS, CDR2 YYNGEE. V was trimmed by 0 bases and J by 0 bases, leaving 7 bases between them. The CDR3 is made up of 14 amino acids. CDR3 sequence reads: CASSVGPSSYEQYF. CDR3 nucleotide sequence: TGTGCCAGCAGCGTAGGGCCCAGCTCCTACGAGCAGTACTTC. The whole variable domain, filled in from reference TRBV9 and TRBJ2-7, reads DSGVTQTPKHLITATGQRVTLRCSPRSGDLSVYWYQQSLDQGLQFLIQYYNGEERAKGNILERFSAQQFPDLHSELNLSSLELGDSALYFCASSVGPSSYEQYFGPGTRLTVT.

V gene TRBV9 combines with J gene TRBJ1-5; the D is unclear. In germline, CDR1 is SGDLS, CDR2 YYNGEE. CDR3 length: 15 residues. The ends were cut back, 3 bases at V and 2 bases at J, with 12 bases in the middle. CDR3: CASSAGLFGNQPQHF. CDR3 sequence (DNA): TGTGCCAGCAGCGCCGGGCTCTTTGGCAATCAGCCCCAGCATTTT.

This sequence joins TRBV4-1 and TRBJ2-3; 12 bases line up with TRBD1. The CDR3 loop spans 16 amino acids. Germline V gene lookup returns CDR1 MGHRA and CDR2 YSYEKL. The V and J ends lost 4 bases and 3 bases, in that order; junction bases with no gene match: 5. CDR3 sequence (DNA): TGCGCCAGCAGCCGAGGGACAGGGGGCGAGACAGATACGCAGTATTTT. This encodes CASSRGTGGETDTQYF.

This chain links TRBV5-6 with TRBJ1-2, with 8 bases matching TRBD1. The junction had 14 bases not matched to a gene; V was cut back by 0 bases and J by 4 bases. Germline values: CDR1 SGHDT, CDR2 YYEEEE. The CDR3 runs 18 residues. In DNA form, the CDR3 reads TGTGCCAGCAGCTTGGAAGGGACAGGAAGGGCCGGGGGCTATGGCTACACCTTC. It specifies CASSLEGTGRAGGYGYTF.

The chain joins TRBV5-1 to TRBJ2-3; 9 bases match TRBD2. CDR3 length: 14 amino acids. Germline loops: CDR1 SGHRS, CDR2 YFSETQ. With V trimmed by 5 bases and J by 1 base, 2 bases remained unmatched. The CDR3 DNA reads as TGCGCCAGCAGACGACTAGCGGGCACAGATACGCAGTATTTT. Translating gives CASRRLAGTDTQYF.

The rearrangement uses TRBV6-5 and TRBJ2-3; D is undetermined. The CDR3 totals 14 residues. CDR1 and CDR2 from the germline V gene are MNHEY and SVGAGI. The germline V and J ends were trimmed by 2 bases and 4 bases, with 10 bases remaining between them. The CDR3 nucleotides read TGTGCCAGCAGTTACGGGGTGCGTGCAGATACGCAGTATTTT. Translated: CASSYGVRADTQYF.

This chain uses TRBV11-3 with TRBJ1-1; 7 bases map to TRBD1. The germline V gene has CDR1 SGHNT and CDR2 YENEEA. CDR3 size: 14 residues. The J segment lost 5 bases and the V segment lost 2 bases, leaving 5 bases of the junction unmatched. The CDR3 sequence: CASSLQGGRTEAFF. In DNA form, the CDR3 reads TGTGCCAGCAGCTTACAGGGGGGAAGGACTGAAGCTTTCTTT.

V is TRBV7-2 and J is TRBJ2-2, with D maybe TRBD1 (5 bases). CDR1 and CDR2 (germline): SGHTA, FQGNSA. V lost 0 bases, J lost 1 base, and 9 bases lay in between. This CDR3 has 16 amino acids. Written as DNA, the CDR3 is TGTGCCAGCAGCTTAGCGCACGGACAGAACACCGGGGAGCTGTTTTTT. Protein sequence: CASSLAHGQNTGELFF.

This clone showed up just once. V usage is TRBV5-1 and J usage is TRBJ1-1; TRBD1 matches at 7 bases. CDR1 is SGHRS, CDR2 YFSETQ, per germline. V lost 1 base and J lost 3; bases outside the gene matches: 3. The CDR3 is 14 amino acids. For the CDR3, the DNA is TGCGCCAGCAGCTTGTTTACAGGGGACACTGAAGCTTTCTTT. As protein: CASSLFTGDTEAFF.

The CDR3 protein is CAWTGSTEAFF. CDR3 in DNA: TGTGCCTGGACAGGGTCCACTGAAGCTTTCTTT. The rearrangement links TRBV30 to TRBJ1-1; D is possibly TRBD1 (5 bases). The V end lost 4 bases, the J end lost 4 bases, and 7 bases lay between the germline ends. The length of the CDR3 is 11 residues. Germline CDR1 is GTSNPN and CDR2 is SVGIG (reference sequence).

The rearrangement links TRBV5-6 to TRBJ1-1; TRBD1 agrees at 8 bases. The CDR3 totals 18 residues. Per the germline V gene, CDR1 is SGHDT and CDR2 is YYEEEE. Losses at the gene ends were 2 bases for V and 2 bases for J; bases not matched to a gene: 14. The CDR3 loop is CASSFRTGNVNSNTEAFF. CDR3 nucleotide sequence: TGTGCCAGCAGCTTCCGGACAGGGAACGTTAATAGTAACACTGAAGCTTTCTTT.